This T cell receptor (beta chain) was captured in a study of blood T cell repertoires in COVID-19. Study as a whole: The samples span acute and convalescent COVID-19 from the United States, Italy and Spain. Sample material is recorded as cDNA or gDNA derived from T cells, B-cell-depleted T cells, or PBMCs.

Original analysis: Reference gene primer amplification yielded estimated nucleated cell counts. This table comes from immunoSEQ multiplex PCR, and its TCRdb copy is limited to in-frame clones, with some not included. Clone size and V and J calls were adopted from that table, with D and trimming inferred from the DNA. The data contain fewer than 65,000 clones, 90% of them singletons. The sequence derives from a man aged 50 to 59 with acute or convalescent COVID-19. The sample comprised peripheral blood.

CDR3 region: CASSNRDEEKLFF. The CDR3 DNA reads TGTGCCAGCAGTAACAGGGACGAAGAAAAACTGTTTTTT. This chain joins TRBV28 and TRBJ1-4; perhaps TRBD1 as D (6 bases). The length of the CDR3 is 13 residues. Germline CDR1 is MDHEN and CDR2 is SYDVKM. Trimming pared 5 bases from V and 8 bases from J, leaving 12 bases between.